This paragraph covers one TCR beta chain sequence. This specimen comes from a study of blood T cell repertoires in COVID-19. Study-wide context: There were acute and convalescent COVID-19 samples, and they came from the United States, Italy and Spain. The cDNA or gDNA used as material had been derived from T cells, B-cell-depleted T cells, or PBMCs.

Clones were sequenced by immunoSEQ multiplex PCR, and TCRdb holds only the in-frame ones, with some missing. Of roughly 260,000 clones detected, 80% to 95% appear once; the ten largest clones hold 2% to 3%. This receptor was identified in a person aged 18 to 35 with COVID-19, enrolled during active disease. Sample: peripheral blood.

For the CDR3, the DNA is TGTGCCAGCTTGGGAGGACTAGCAGTTGAGCAGTTCTTC. It codes for CASLGGLAVEQFF. V gene TRBV28 combines with J gene TRBJ2-1; 8 nucleotides match TRBD2. This CDR3 contains 13 residues. With 8 bases clipped from V and 9 bases from J, the junction kept 9 bases outside the gene matches. Germline V CDR1 and CDR2: MDHEN, SYDVKM.